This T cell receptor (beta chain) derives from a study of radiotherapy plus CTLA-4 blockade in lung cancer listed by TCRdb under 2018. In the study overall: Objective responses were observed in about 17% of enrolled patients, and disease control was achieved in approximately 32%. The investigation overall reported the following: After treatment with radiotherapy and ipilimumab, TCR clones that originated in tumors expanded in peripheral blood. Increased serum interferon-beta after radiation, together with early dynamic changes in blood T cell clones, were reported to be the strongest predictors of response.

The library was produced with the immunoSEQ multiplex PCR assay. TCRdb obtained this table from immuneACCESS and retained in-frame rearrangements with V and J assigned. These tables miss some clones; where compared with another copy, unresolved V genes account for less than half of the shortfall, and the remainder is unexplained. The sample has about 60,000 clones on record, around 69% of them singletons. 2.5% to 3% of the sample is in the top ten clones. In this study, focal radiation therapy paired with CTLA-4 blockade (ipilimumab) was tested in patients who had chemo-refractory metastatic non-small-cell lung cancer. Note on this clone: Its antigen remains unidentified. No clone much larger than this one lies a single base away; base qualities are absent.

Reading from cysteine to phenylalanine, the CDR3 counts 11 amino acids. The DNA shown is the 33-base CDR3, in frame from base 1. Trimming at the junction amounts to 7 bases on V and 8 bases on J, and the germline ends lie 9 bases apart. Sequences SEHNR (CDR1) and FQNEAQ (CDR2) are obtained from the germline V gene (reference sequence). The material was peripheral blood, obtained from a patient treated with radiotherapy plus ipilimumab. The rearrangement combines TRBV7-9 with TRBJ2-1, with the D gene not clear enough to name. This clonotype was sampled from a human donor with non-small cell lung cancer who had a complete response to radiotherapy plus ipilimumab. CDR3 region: CASNGEDEQFF. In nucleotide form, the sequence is TGTGCCAGCAATGGAGAGGATGAGCAGTTCTTC.